These 8 T cell receptor beta chains share one sample of origin, sequenced in a study of regulatory T cells in long-lasting Graves disease. Time point of the sample: newly diagnosed GD, antithyroid drugs for less than 3 months. From RNA extracted from PBMCs, the TCR library was made. To make TCR beta libraries, researchers used iRepertoire HTBI primers and Arm-PCR of CDR3 regions. TCRdb re-analysed the multiplex PCR reads in MiXCR, keeping a single row per CDR3 protein. The repertoire holds around 250,000 distinct CDR3 sequences, with 15% to 20% as singletons. The same data also contributed to another study, on T cells in Graves' hyperthyroidism and ophthalmopathy.

Sequenced material: peripheral blood mononuclear cells (PBMCs), taken at new diagnosis, from a patient treated with antithyroid drugs. These receptors all come from a woman younger than 45 with Graves disease.

This clonotype was counted ten times or more. The chain is built from TRBV2 and TRBJ1-1; D gene unclear. The germline CDR1 and CDR2 sequences are SNHLY and FYNNEI. Trimming cost V 1 base and J 2 bases, with 5 bases left between them. This CDR3 is 13 amino acids long. The CDR3 region is CASSEEINTEAFF. The DNA of the CDR3 is TGTGCCAGCAGTGAAGAGATAAACACTGAAGCTTTCTTT.

V and J are TRBV19 and TRBJ2-6; either TRBD1 or TRBD2 may supply D (6 bases each). With 5 bases removed from V and 2 bases from J, the gap between germline ends came to 16 bases. CDR3 length: 17 amino acids. Looked up from germline, CDR1 is LNHDA and CDR2 is SQIVND (reference sequence). The CDR3 nucleotides are TGTGCCAGTAGTTACATCCCGGGGGCGACTGGGGCCAACGTCCTGACTTTC. This gives the protein CASSYIPGATGANVLTF.

In its sample, this clonotype was seen many times. V gene TRBV20-1 combines with J gene TRBJ1-2; weak D call: TRBD1 (6 bases). The V gene lost 7 bases and the J gene lost 4 bases, with 13 bases spanning the gap. CDR1 and CDR2 (germline): DFQATT, SNEGSKA (reference sequence). This CDR3 comprises 12 residues. The CDR3 here is CSVDLGGYGYTF. DNA for the CDR3: TGCAGTGTGGACCTAGGGGGCTATGGCTACACCTTC.

Many counts were recorded for this clonotype. This chain links TRBV12-3 or TRBV12-4 with TRBJ1-6, with 10 bases lining up with TRBD1. With 5 bases clipped from V and 10 bases from J, the junction kept 5 bases outside the gene matches. This CDR3 spans 14 amino acids. Here the CDR3 DNA reads TGTGCCAGCAGTCGCCGGGACAGGGGATCACCCCTCCACTTT. Translated: CASSRRDRGSPLHF.

This clonotype showed up many times. The genes are TRBV19 and TRBJ1-1, with D possibly being TRBD1 (5 bases). V dropped 10 bases and J dropped 0 bases, with 6 bases sitting between them. The CDR3 is made up of 11 amino acids. Germline V CDR1 and CDR2: LNHDA, SQIVND (reference sequence). CDR3 bases: TGTGCCACGACAGTGAACACTGAAGCTTTCTTT. This translates into CATTVNTEAFF.

As for this clonotype: A clone one base away is much larger, so this may be a read error. The rearrangement joins TRBV6-2 or TRBV6-3 to TRBJ1-1; the D is unclear. The CDR3 totals 15 residues. V gave up 11 bases and J gave up 4 bases, with 23 bases separating them. The germline V gene encodes CDR1 MNHEY and CDR2 SVGEGT. The CDR3 sequence is CAGAVVMGGSTEAFF. For the CDR3, the DNA is TGTGCCGGCGCCGTAGTAATGGGTGGGAGCACTGAAGCTTTCTTT.

This clonotype came up many times. This rearrangement joins TRBV12-3 or TRBV12-4 to TRBJ1-2; D unresolved. V gave up 3 bases and J gave up 5 bases, with 13 bases separating them. The CDR3 contains 14 residues. The CDR3 here is CASSFDTAWYGYTF. CDR3 in DNA: TGTGCCAGCAGTTTTGATACAGCCTGGTATGGCTACACCTTC.

The J gene is TRBJ1-4, the V gene TRBV5-5; TRBD1 matches 7 bases. The germline V gene encodes CDR1 SGHKS and CDR2 YYEKEE (reference sequence). CDR3 length: 15 amino acids. V lost 4 bases and J lost 4; bases outside the gene matches: 7. The CDR3 loop reads CASSPGTEYNEKLFF. The CDR3 coding sequence is TGTGCCAGCAGCCCCGGGACAGAGTATAATGAAAAACTGTTTTTT.